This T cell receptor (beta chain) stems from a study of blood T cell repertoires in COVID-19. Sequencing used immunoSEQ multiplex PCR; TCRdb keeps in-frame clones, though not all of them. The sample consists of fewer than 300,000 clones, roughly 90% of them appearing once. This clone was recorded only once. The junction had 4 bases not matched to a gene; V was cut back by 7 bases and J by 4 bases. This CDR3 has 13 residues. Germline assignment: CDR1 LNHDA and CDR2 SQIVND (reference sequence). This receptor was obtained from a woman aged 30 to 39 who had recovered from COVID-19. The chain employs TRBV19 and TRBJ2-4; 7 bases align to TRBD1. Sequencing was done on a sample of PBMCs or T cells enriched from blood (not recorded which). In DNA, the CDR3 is TGTGCCAGTATAGGGACAGAAAAAAACATTCAGTACTTC. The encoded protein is CASIGTEKNIQYF. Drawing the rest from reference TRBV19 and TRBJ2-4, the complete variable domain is DGGITQSPKYLFRKEGQNVTLSCEQNLNHDAMYWYRQDPGQGLRLIYYSQIVNDFQKGDIAEGYSVSREKKESFPLTVTSAQKNPTAFYLCASIGTEKNIQYFGAGTRLSVL.